The 15 T cell receptor beta chains listed next were all sequenced from one sample in a study of blood T cell repertoires in COVID-19 (dated by TCRdb to between 2020 and 2021). The library relied on the immunoSEQ multiplex PCR assay. TCRdb holds this immuneACCESS table with in-frame rearrangements only. Some clones are missing; in checked studies, unresolved V genes explain under half, and the rest has no known cause. In this sample the table shows approximately 49,000 clones, around nine tenths of which occur a single time. The top ten clones comprise approximately 3.8% of the sample. Input material: peripheral blood. These receptors all come from a man aged 50 or older with acute or convalescent COVID-19.

This clone was seen only a few times. CDR3 bases: TGCGCCAGCAGCTTGCGGGAAAACACTGAAGCTTTCTTT. This gives the protein CASSLRENTEAFF. This chain uses TRBV5-1 with TRBJ1-1; D unclear. Per the germline V gene, CDR1 is SGHRS and CDR2 is YFSETQ. The CDR3 length is 13 residues. Trimming pared 1 base from V and 2 bases from J, leaving 6 bases between.

The V and J genes are TRBV2 and TRBJ1-2; D gene unclear. Germline V gene data show CDR1 as SNHLY and CDR2 as FYNNEI. V gave up 4 bases and J gave up 4 bases, with 7 bases separating them. The CDR3 totals 12 residues. The CDR3 DNA sequence: TGTGCCAGCAGTGGTGAGGGCTATGGCTACACCTTC. Its protein is CASSGEGYGYTF. Together with reference TRBV2 and TRBJ1-2, the CDR3 gives the full variable domain: EPEVTQTPSHQVTQMGQEVILRCVPISNHLYFYWYRQILGQKVEFLVSFYNNEISEKSEIFDDQFSVERPDGSNFTLKIRSTKLEDSAMYFCASSGEGYGYTFGSGTRLTVV.

The CDR3 DNA reads TGCGCCAGCAGTGAGCCGGGACAGGGGGCTGACACAGATACGCAGTATTTT. The encoded protein is CASSEPGQGADTDTQYF. The rearrangement uses TRBV10-1 and TRBJ2-3; 12 bases are a match to TRBD1. V was clipped by 2 bases and J by 2 bases; unmatched bases: 5. The CDR3 consists of 17 residues. Looked up from germline, CDR1 is WNHNN and CDR2 is SYGVQD (reference sequence).

The chain couples TRBV11-3 to TRBJ2-3, with TRBD2 identical over 7 bases. From germline, CDR1 is SGHNT and CDR2 YENEEA. Trimming took 0 bases from V and 6 from J; bases not matched to a gene: 6. The CDR3 length is 15 residues. The CDR3 DNA is TGTGCCAGCAGCTTAGAGGGGGGGATTACGGATACGCAGTATTTT. Translated: CASSLEGGITDTQYF.

The sample holds one count of this clone. The gene calls are TRBV14 and TRBJ2-1, with 9 nucleotides matching TRBD2. V dropped 1 base and J dropped 4; count of bases not matched to a gene: 2. This CDR3 contains 15 residues. CDR1 and CDR2 (germline): SGHDN, FVKESK. As DNA, the CDR3 is TGTGCCAGCAGCCAAGTAAGCGGGGGGTACAATGAGCAGTTCTTC. The encoded protein is CASSQVSGGYNEQFF.

The chain recombines TRBV14 with TRBJ1-2; 8 bases agree with TRBD1. The CDR3 is 14 residues long. The V gene end was trimmed by 1 base and the J gene end by 6 bases; junction bases not matched to a gene: 4. From germline, CDR1 is SGHDN and CDR2 FVKESK. CDR3 region: CASSQGPGGHGYTF. As DNA, the CDR3 is TGTGCCAGCAGCCAAGGGCCAGGGGGCCATGGCTACACCTTC.

This chain uses TRBV7-3 with TRBJ2-2; possible D gene TRBD1, 5 bases. V was shortened by 5 bases and J by 4 bases, with 17 bases between the two germline ends. This CDR3 has 16 amino acids. Germline V gene lookup returns CDR1 SGHTA and CDR2 FQGTGA. This chain's CDR3 is CASSPRAGIGTGELFF. The DNA of the CDR3 is TGTGCCAGCAGCCCCAGGGCAGGGATTGGCACCGGGGAGCTGTTTTTT. Complete variable domain (other parts from reference TRBV7-3 and TRBJ2-2): GAGVSQTPSNKVTEKGKYVELRCDPISGHTALYWYRQSLGQGPEFLIYFQGTGAADDSGLPNDRFFAVRPEGSVSTLKIQRTERGDSAVYLCASSPRAGIGTGELFFGEGSRLTVL.

V usage is TRBV28 and J usage is TRBJ2-7, with 13 bases aligning to TRBD2. CDR3 length: 15 residues. Germline CDR1 and CDR2: MDHEN and SYDVKM. The V gene end was trimmed by 5 bases and the J gene end by 3 bases; junction bases not matched to a gene: 4. The CDR3 is CASSLWTSGSYEQYF. The CDR3 coding sequence is TGTGCCAGCAGTCTCTGGACTAGCGGGAGCTACGAGCAGTACTTC. The entire variable domain, with the rest obtained from reference TRBV28 and TRBJ2-7, is as follows: DVKVTQSSRYLVKRTGEKVFLECVQDMDHENMFWYRQDPGLGLRLIYFSYDVKMKEKGDIPEGYSVSREKKERFSLILESASTNQTSMYLCASSLWTSGSYEQYFGPGTRLTVT.

The J gene is TRBJ2-2, the V gene TRBV7-9; 7 bases match TRBD1. CDR3 length: 15 amino acids. Germline V gene data show CDR1 as SEHNR and CDR2 as FQNEAQ (reference sequence). V trimming: 4 bases; J trimming: 0 bases; junction bases outside the gene matches: 2. The CDR3 loop reads CASSSQGPNTGELFF. The CDR3 DNA reads TGTGCCAGCAGCTCACAGGGGCCGAACACCGGGGAGCTGTTTTTT.

This sequence joins TRBV5-1 and TRBJ2-7; a weak D match, TRBD2 (6 bases). This CDR3 is built from 17 residues. The V end was cut by 0 bases, the J end by 3 bases, with 19 bases between. Per the germline V gene, CDR1 is SGHRS and CDR2 is YFSETQ. The CDR3, as DNA: TGCGCCAGCAGCTTGGGAAGATGGAGGGAGTGGGTCTACGAGCAGTACTTC. Its protein is CASSLGRWREWVYEQYF. The whole variable domain, remainder taken from reference TRBV5-1 and TRBJ2-7, is KAGVTQTPRYLIKTRGQQVTLSCSPISGHRSVSWYQQTPGQGLQFLFEYFSETQRNKGNFPGRFSGRQFSNSRSEMNVSTLELGDSALYLCASSLGRWREWVYEQYFGPGTRLTVT.

The CDR3 sequence: CASSGTGDSGNTIYF. The CDR3 DNA follows: TGTGCCAGCAGTGGGACAGGGGATTCTGGAAACACCATATATTTT. The rearrangement links TRBV2 to TRBJ1-3; 9 bases are shared with TRBD1. Unmatched junction bases numbered 2, after V lost 4 bases and J lost 1 base. Germline values: CDR1 SNHLY, CDR2 FYNNEI. The CDR3 has 15 amino acids.

The chain couples TRBV2 to TRBJ2-5; tentatively, D is TRBD2 (5 bases). CDR1 SNHLY and CDR2 FYNNEI come from the germline V gene. The CDR3 is 17 residues long. Trimming pared 4 bases from V and 1 base from J, leaving 19 bases between. CDR3 sequence reads: CASSVPKAATTQETQYF. CDR3 DNA: TGTGCCAGCAGTGTACCCAAAGCGGCAACAACCCAAGAGACCCAGTACTTC.

The genes are TRBV29-1 and TRBJ2-7, with D perhaps TRBD2 (6 bases). V was cut by 6 bases and J by 3 bases, with 18 bases left in between. The V gene's germline CDR1 is SQVTM and CDR2 ANQGSEA. CDR3 size: 14 residues. CDR3: CSVKGSQGLYEQYF. CDR3 bases: TGCAGCGTAAAGGGGTCTCAGGGACTCTACGAGCAGTACTTC.

This clone was seen just once. This chain links TRBV30 with TRBJ2-7; tentatively, D is TRBD2 (5 bases). This CDR3 spans 13 amino acids. Between the trimmed V and J ends, which lost 3 bases and 0 bases, there was a span of 9 bases. Germline loops: CDR1 GTSNPN, CDR2 SVGIG (reference sequence). The CDR3, as DNA: TGTGCCTGGAGGGACTGGGACTCCTACGAGCAGTACTTC. Translated, it gives CAWRDWDSYEQYF.

The V and J genes are TRBV2 and TRBJ1-2; D remains ambiguous. Germline V lookup: CDR1 SNHLY, CDR2 FYNNEI. The CDR3 contains 15 residues. Trimming stripped 5 bases from V and 0 bases from J, with 13 bases between. DNA for the CDR3: TGTGCCAGCAGTAGAAACACAGACGCTAACTATGGCTACACCTTC. Translating gives CASSRNTDANYGYTF.